The T cell receptor (beta chain) under discussion was sequenced for a study of CXCR3-negative and CXCR3-positive naive CD8 T cells. Across the study: The TRB read total, about 135 million, broke down to about 1.5 +/- 0.3 million reads per library. Study observations and caveats: Naive CXCR3-negative and CXCR3-positive cells had similar TRBV-TRBJ usage; memory differed. Much lower diversity was found in memory CD8+ cells, while both naive subsets had comparably high diversity. TRB CDR3 hydrophobicity was greater in CXCR3-positive naive cells than in CXCR3-negative naive cells.

In germline, CDR1 is SEHNR, CDR2 FQNEAQ (reference sequence). The CDR3 totals 15 residues. As concerns this clonotype: Its target is unknown.

The authors made the TRB cDNA libraries by 5' RACE using UMI labels. For each CDR3 protein, TCRdb gives one entry from its re-call of the 5' RACE reads, without DNA. Its clone listing holds about 50,000 distinct CDR3 sequences. The rearrangement joins TRBV7-9 to TRBJ1-5; TCRdb indicates TRBD1, and absent DNA this call remains unverified. Sequencing was done on a sample of naive CXCR3+ CD8+ T cells from blood. The subset was: CD45RO-CCR7+CD27+CD95- naive CD8+ T cells expressing CXCR3 (TNR3+). This clonotype was obtained from a human donor in good health. Some clones in this sample may be carry-over from other donors' samples. The CDR3 region is CASSLGQGSHQPQHF. Full variable domain (missing parts from reference TRBV7-9 and TRBJ1-5): DTGVSQNPRHKITKRGQNVTFRCDPISEHNRLYWYRQTLGQGPEFLTYFQNEAQLEKSRLLSDRFSAERPKGSFSTLEIQRTEQGDSAMYLCASSLGQGSHQPQHFGDGTRLSIL.